This paragraph reports one T cell receptor beta chain. Sequenced by immunoSEQ multiplex PCR; TCRdb stores in-frame clones only, minus some. This sample has more than 75,000 clones, with around 93% found just once. This entry comes from a study of technical replicates of blood from a few donors. The sequence was collected from a human donor in good health. Sequences were obtained from T cells isolated from PBMCs.

The chain's CDR3 is CASGAGQETQYF. DNA of the CDR3: TGTGCCAGCGGCGCGGGCCAAGAGACCCAGTACTTC. The chain couples TRBV27 to TRBJ2-5; D perhaps matches TRBD2 (5 bases). The germline CDR1 and CDR2 sequences are MNHEY and SMNVEV (reference sequence). Between the trimmed V and J ends, which lost 8 bases and 1 base, there was a span of 8 bases. This CDR3 has 12 residues.